This TCR beta chain was documented in a study of early T cells in non-severe SARS-CoV-2 infection. The overall study: It was bulk RNA from unsorted whole blood that was sequenced, and the chains were unpaired. Study-wide findings and caveats: Matching against VDJdb likely underestimated virus-specific expansions, favoring anti-spike CD8.

Unique molecular identifiers were affixed to single, distinct cDNA molecules. Via MiXCR, TCRdb re-called the 5' RACE reads, giving one row per CDR3 protein. This sample has 25,000 to 30,000 distinct CDR3 sequences; more than 5% occur once, and the top ten carry less than 14%. V shed 4 bases and J 2 bases; nucleotides not matched to a gene: 9. Per germline, CDR1 LGHNA and CDR2 YNFKEQ. The CDR3 has 16 residues. Note on this clonotype: Its antigen is not identified.

The source material was whole blood. The V gene is TRBV4-2, the J gene TRBJ2-3, with TRBD2 matching 7 bases. This sequence originates from an adult who was a healthcare worker with PCR-confirmed SARS-CoV-2 infection or an uninfected control (not recorded which). The CDR3 here is CASSPKTAGITDTQYF. Written as DNA, the CDR3 is TGTGCCAGCAGCCCGAAGACAGCGGGGATCACAGATACGCAGTATTTT.